The rows below give T cell receptor beta chains drawn from one sample of a study of shared clonotypes between healthy human individuals. Profiled with immunoSEQ multiplex PCR; TCRdb holds only in-frame clones, not every one. The sample has approximately 1.4 million clones; 95% to 99% are singletons. Sequencing was performed on naive CD4+ T cells sorted from blood. The source is a man in his thirties or forties in good health. Both conserved end residues are part of each CDR3. D genes are given only for firm matches. Clone size is shown for a subset of rows, as once, few, many or a class of expanded clone.

D gene | clone size | J gene | CDR3 length | V gene | CDR3 protein | CDR3 DNA
. | . | TRBJ2-1 | 16 | TRBV7-9 | CASSSKGRGTPFEQFF | TGTGCCAGCAGCTCTAAGGGGCGCGGGACGCCTTTTGAGCAGTTCTTC
. | . | TRBJ2-1 | 14 | TRBV7-2 | CASSDLAVSNEQFF | TGTGCCAGCAGCGACCTAGCAGTCTCCAATGAGCAGTTCTTC
. | . | TRBJ1-3 | 15 | TRBV9 | CASSPSGGSGNTIYF | TGTGCCAGCAGCCCCTCCGGGGGATCCGGAAACACCATATATTTT
. | . | TRBJ2-3 | 17 | TRBV6-1 | CASSVGTGGSVGDTQYF | TGTGCCAGCAGTGTAGGGACTGGAGGGTCGGTGGGAGATACGCAGTATTTT
. | . | TRBJ2-1 | 14 | TRBV9 | CASSVGGVYNEQFF | TGTGCCAGCAGCGTAGGAGGAGTATACAATGAGCAGTTCTTC
TRBD1 | . | TRBJ1-5 | 16 | TRBV5-6 | CASSFRDRGSNQPQHF | TGTGCCAGCAGCTTCCGGGACAGGGGAAGCAATCAGCCCCAGCATTTT
TRBD2 | . | TRBJ2-1 | 15 | TRBV6-5 | CASSLAGGGYNEQFF | TGTGCCAGCAGTCTAGCGGGAGGAGGCTACAATGAGCAGTTCTTC
. | . | TRBJ2-1 | 14 | TRBV21-1 | CASSKEGEGDEQFF | TGTGCCAGCAGCAAAGAGGGAGAGGGGGATGAGCAGTTCTTC
. | . | TRBJ2-7 | 13 | TRBV18 | CASSGGGPHEQYF | TGTGCCAGCTCAGGCGGAGGACCCCACGAGCAGTACTTC
TRBD1 | once | TRBJ1-5 | 15 | TRBV2 | CASSDSGGPNQPQHF | TGTGCCAGCAGTGACTCAGGGGGCCCCAATCAGCCCCAGCATTTT
. | . | TRBJ2-2 | 16 | TRBV7-3 | CASSLNFGANTGELFF | TGTGCCAGCAGCTTAAATTTTGGCGCCAACACCGGGGAGCTGTTTTTT
. | . | TRBJ2-3 | 14 | TRBV5-1 | CASTLGAHTDTQYF | TGCGCCAGCACCCTCGGGGCGCACACAGATACGCAGTATTTT
TRBD1 | . | TRBJ2-7 | 14 | TRBV6-5 | CASSSRTGGNEQYF | TGTGCCAGCAGTTCACGGACAGGGGGTAACGAGCAGTACTTC
TRBD2 | . | TRBJ2-7 | 17 | TRBV28 | CASSPLGGDWLNYEQYF | TGTGCCAGCAGCCCCCTCGGGGGGGACTGGTTGAACTACGAGCAGTACTTC
TRBD2 | . | TRBJ2-3 | 16 | TRBV18 | CASSPPGSGRGDTQYF | TGTGCCAGCTCACCACCGGGTAGCGGGAGGGGAGATACGCAGTATTTT
. | . | TRBJ2-1 | 15 | TRBV6-1 | CASRPGGLYPNEQFF | TGTGCCAGCAGGCCAGGGGGGCTTTACCCGAATGAGCAGTTCTTC
. | . | TRBJ2-7 | 12 | TRBV7-9 | CASSLLGHEQYF | TGTGCCAGCAGCTTACTGGGCCACGAGCAGTACTTC
TRBD1 | . | TRBJ2-3 | 17 | TRBV27 | CASSRRTGARSTDTQYF | TGTGCCAGCAGTAGACGGACAGGGGCCAGGAGCACAGATACGCAGTATTTT
TRBD1 | . | TRBJ1-1 | 16 | TRBV11-1 | CASSPRGQTLNTEAFF | TGTGCCAGCAGCCCAAGGGGACAGACACTGAACACTGAAGCTTTCTTT
. | . | TRBJ2-3 | 11 | TRBV29-1 | CSVEVGDTQYF | TGCAGCGTTGAGGTGGGAGATACGCAGTATTTT
. | . | TRBJ2-7 | 16 | TRBV4-3 | CASSQDFAQNSYEQYF | TGCGCCAGCAGCCAAGATTTCGCACAGAACTCCTACGAGCAGTACTTC
TRBD2 | . | TRBJ2-1 | 14 | TRBV5-4 | CASSLTSGYNEQFF | TGTGCCAGCAGCTTAACTAGCGGATACAATGAGCAGTTCTTC
TRBD1 | . | TRBJ2-2 | 14 | TRBV19 | CASTRQGNTGELFF | TGTGCCAGTACTAGACAGGGGAACACCGGGGAGCTGTTTTTT
TRBD2 | . | TRBJ2-1 | 19 | TRBV28 | CASTLTGLAGGPLYNEQFF | TGTGCCAGCACCCTAACGGGACTAGCGGGAGGCCCCCTGTATAATGAGCAGTTCTTC
. | once | TRBJ1-4 | 15 | TRBV30 | CAWSGRAGHNEKLFF | TGTGCCTGGAGTGGACGGGCAGGGCATAATGAAAAACTGTTTTTT
. | . | TRBJ2-7 | 14 | TRBV9 | CASSPQDSSYEQYF | TGTGCCAGCAGCCCTCAGGACTCATCCTACGAGCAGTACTTC
. | . | TRBJ2-2 | 15 | TRBV5-1 | CASSAHWGLGGELFF | TGCGCCAGCAGCGCCCATTGGGGGCTTGGCGGGGAGCTGTTTTTT
. | . | TRBJ2-7 | 14 | TRBV5-1 | CASSPGVWACEQYF | TGCGCCAGCAGCCCGGGGGTGTGGGCGTGCGAGCAGTACTTC
TRBD1 | . | TRBJ2-5 | 13 | TRBV29-1 | CSVVGTGGETQYF | TGCAGCGTTGTGGGGACAGGCGGAGAGACCCAGTACTTC
. | . | TRBJ2-3 | 14 | TRBV5-1 | CASREVPGGGREYF | TGCGCCAGCAGGGAAGTCCCCGGGGGCGGAAGGGAGTATTTT
TRBD2 | once | TRBJ2-1 | 14 | TRBV7-2 | CASSSGSGRMEQFF | TGTGCCAGCAGCTCCGGAAGCGGGAGAATGGAGCAGTTCTTC
TRBD2 | . | TRBJ2-7 | 16 | TRBV9 | CASSLRGGGSSYEQYF | TGTGCCAGCAGCCTACGCGGGGGAGGAAGCTCCTACGAGCAGTACTTC
. | . | TRBJ2-2 | 14 | TRBV7-9 | CASSRGSTTGELFF | TGTGCCAGCAGCCGCGGTTCTACCACCGGGGAGCTGTTTTTT
TRBD2 | . | TRBJ2-7 | 19 | TRBV7-2 | CASSLRGTSGPFGLYEQYF | TGTGCCAGCAGCTTACGAGGGACTAGCGGGCCCTTTGGCCTATACGAGCAGTACTTC
. | . | TRBJ2-7 | 14 | TRBV18 | CASSLGSGTDEQYF | TGTGCCAGCTCCCTCGGTTCGGGGACGGACGAGCAGTACTTC
. | . | TRBJ2-6 | 16 | TRBV11-2 | CASSLERGTGANVLTF | TGTGCCAGCAGCTTAGAGCGGGGAACTGGGGCCAACGTCCTGACTTTC
. | . | TRBJ2-7 | 13 | TRBV7-9 | CASSGLGDYEQYF | TGTGCCAGCAGCGGGCTAGGGGACTACGAGCAGTACTTC
. | . | TRBJ1-5 | 15 | TRBV7-2 | CASSLVGGYNQPQHF | TGTGCCAGCAGCTTAGTCGGAGGCTACAATCAGCCCCAGCATTTT
. | once | TRBJ1-2 | 15 | TRBV19 | CASSMRGGDNYGYTF | TGTGCCAGTAGCATGCGGGGCGGGGATAACTATGGCTACACCTTC
. | . | TRBJ2-3 | 12 | TRBV15 | CATSRLRDTQYF | TGTGCCACCAGCAGATTGAGAGATACGCAGTATTTT
. | . | TRBJ1-2 | 13 | TRBV5-6 | CASSDRDIYGYTF | TGTGCCAGCAGCGACCGGGATATCTATGGCTACACCTTC
. | . | TRBJ2-2 | 15 | TRBV28 | CASSRTTEHTGELFF | TGTGCCAGCAGCCGAACGACTGAGCACACCGGGGAGCTGTTTTTT